The clone carrying this T cell receptor (beta chain) is medium-sized within its sample. The data stem from a study of metastatic and nonmetastatic thyroid tumors. TCRdb reanalyzed the PCR reads via MiXCR. Found here are 20,000 or so clones, over 25% of them singletons; the top ten hold 6.1%. V was clipped by 0 bases and J by 3 bases, with 12 bases between them. The CDR3 is made up of 15 amino acids. Looked up from germline, CDR1 is LNHNV and CDR2 is YYDKDF (reference sequence). Each patient came to thyroid surgery without any prior treatment (of any kind). The origin of this receptor is a female donor with papillary thyroid cancer or a benign thyroid nodule (not recorded which). Some clones in this sample may be carry-over from other donors' samples. Sequenced input: blood. The chain recombines TRBV15 with TRBJ2-7; unclear D gene. The CDR3 nucleotides read TGTGCCACCAGCAGAGATAAACTGCAGAACTACGAGCAGTACTTC. Protein product: CATSRDKLQNYEQYF.